These T cell receptor beta chains were read from a single sample in a study of early T cells in non-severe SARS-CoV-2 infection. Each CDR3 protein gets one entry after TCRdb re-called the 5' RACE reads with MiXCR. The data show 50,000 to 60,000 distinct CDR3 sequences, with approximately 10% seen just once and approximately 10% held by the top ten. Sample: whole blood. The source of these receptors is an adult who was a healthcare worker with PCR-confirmed SARS-CoV-2 infection or an uninfected control (not recorded which). Each CDR3 is given with its conserved first and last residue. Fields, in order: V gene, D gene, J gene, clone size, CDR3 DNA, CDR3 protein. The D gene is left open where the match is weak. Clone size, where shown, is once, few, many, or a class for clones that have expanded.

TRBV20-1,.,TRBJ2-6,medium-sized,TGCAGTGCGGACAGCCTCTCTGGGGCCAACGTCCTGACTTTC,CSADSLSGANVLTF
TRBV7-2,TRBD1,TRBJ1-2,few,TGTGCCAGCACCCTACGACAGGGGCGAAGAGGCTACACCTTC,CASTLRQGRRGYTF
TRBV10-2,TRBD1,TRBJ1-5,few,TGCGCCAGCAAACAGGGGGCAGGTCAGCCCCAGCATTTT,CASKQGAGQPQHF
TRBV12-5,.,TRBJ2-7,few,TGTGCTAGTGGTTCCAGCGGGACACCTGAGCAGTACTTC,CASGSSGTPEQYF
TRBV25-1,TRBD2,TRBJ2-3,few,TGTGCCAGTGGCAGGGCGGGAGCTAGCACAGATACGCAGTATTTT,CASGRAGASTDTQYF
TRBV29-1,.,TRBJ2-1,.,TGCAGCGCAAGGCCCGGGACCGCCTCCTACAATGAGCAGTTCTTC,CSARPGTASYNEQFF
TRBV3-1,TRBD2,TRBJ2-5,few,TGTGCCAGCACCCTATCGGGATCCGGGACTACGATTTCGGAGACCCAGTACTTC,CASTLSGSGTTISETQYF
TRBV27,.,TRBJ2-3,.,TGTGCCAGCAGTTTTACGCGGAACACAGATACGCAGTATTTT,CASSFTRNTDTQYF
TRBV6-5,.,TRBJ2-6,few,TGTGCCAGCAGTTACACGGGCTCTGGGGCCAACGTCCTGACTTTC,CASSYTGSGANVLTF
TRBV12-3/TRBV12-4,.,TRBJ2-1,many,TGTGCCAGCTCATTGGGCGGATCCGGTGAGCAGTTCTTC,CASSLGGSGEQFF
TRBV28,.,TRBJ1-3,.,TGTGCCTGCTCGAGGGGAAACACCATATATTTT,CACSRGNTIYF
TRBV4-2,.,TRBJ2-7,many,TGTGCCAGCAGCCCGGACGCAGGGTCCTACGAGCAGTACTTC,CASSPDAGSYEQYF